This is a list of T cell receptor beta chains from one sample in a study of cytomegalovirus exposure and HLA in healthy donors. Libraries were prepared by immunoSEQ multiplex PCR; TCRdb keeps only in-frame clonotypes and omits some of them. The sample carries some 140,000 clones, 70% to 80% recorded once. The sequencing input was PBMCs. Source of these receptors: a female donor in good health and CMV-seronegative. CDR3s include the opening cysteine and the closing phenylalanine or tryptophan. A D gene is named only where the DNA matches it firmly.

>TRBV7-7|TRBD2|TRBJ2-7
CASSPRTSGYEQYF
>TRBV5-1|TRBD1|TRBJ2-2
CASSSGGTNTGELFF
>TRBV11-2|TRBD2|TRBJ2-1
CASSFGTRSGEQFF
>TRBV5-6|-|TRBJ2-5
CASSLGLALETQYF
>TRBV19|-|TRBJ1-6
CASSPGGRSPLHF
>TRBV11-2|TRBD2|TRBJ2-1
CASSSLGRPSGTYNEQFF
>TRBV15|TRBD2|TRBJ2-7
CATSPTGTTGPVDF
>TRBV5-4|TRBD1|TRBJ2-1
CASSRTGGRNEQFF
>TRBV9|TRBD2|TRBJ2-3
CASSLWSGGFTDTQYF
>TRBV2|TRBD2|TRBJ2-5
CASRSSGETQYF
>TRBV2|-|TRBJ1-5
CASRAYSNQPQHF
>TRBV30|-|TRBJ2-5
CAWSVSGYETQYF
>TRBV5-1|-|TRBJ2-7
CASSLLGSGVYEQYF
>TRBV2|TRBD2|TRBJ2-4
CASKAGLAGGKNIQYF
>TRBV10-3|-|TRBJ1-5
CAISRLPDSQPQHF
>TRBV5-8|TRBD1|TRBJ2-5
CASSLGSGQGASETQYF
>TRBV5-4|-|TRBJ2-5
CASRGASNGETQYF
>TRBV19|TRBD1|TRBJ1-5
CASSARDRDDQPQHF
>TRBV25-1|TRBD1|TRBJ1-2
CASESGGNYGYTF
>TRBV2|-|TRBJ1-2
CASTLRGGDPFYGYTF
>TRBV19|-|TRBJ2-3
CASSIGRKLSTDTQYF
>TRBV7-8|-|TRBJ1-6
CASSPPSAGNSPLHF
>TRBV10-3|-|TRBJ2-2
CAISELKGMNTGELFF
>TRBV7-2|-|TRBJ1-1
CASSLNYGREAFF
>TRBV6-5|-|TRBJ1-1
CASSYTGNTEAFF
>TRBV5-1|-|TRBJ2-7
CASSFQGSSYEQYF
>TRBV6-5|TRBD1|TRBJ2-7
CASSSQTGKTYEQYF
>TRBV5-5|TRBD2|TRBJ2-3
CASSRTSDSWDTQYF
>TRBV5-1|-|TRBJ2-1
CASSSDLGNEQFF
>TRBV5-6|TRBD1|TRBJ1-5
CASSRNRGLSNQPQHF
>TRBV14|-|TRBJ1-4
CASSRQGWEKLFF
>TRBV5-6|TRBD2|TRBJ2-2
CASSFWTSGNTGELFF
>TRBV11-2|-|TRBJ1-1
CASTARRETEAFF
>TRBV30|-|TRBJ2-3
CAWSSQGTDTQYF
>TRBV7-9|TRBD1|TRBJ1-2
CASSLGQGADGYTF
>TRBV4-1|TRBD1|TRBJ2-1
CASSQGGRGGTGVKEQFF
>TRBV11-3|-|TRBJ1-2
CASSRGSNYGYTF
>TRBV19|-|TRBJ1-5
CASMGGPRQPQHF
>TRBV11-2|-|TRBJ2-7
CASSLVRGGEQYF
>TRBV5-4|-|TRBJ2-5
CASSLVGTGETQYF
>TRBV27|TRBD1|TRBJ2-7
CASSRTGSYEQYF
>TRBV5-1|TRBD2|TRBJ2-5
CASSPTTGLLGGTQYF
>TRBV7-2|-|TRBJ2-5
CASSPSSEGSETQYF
>TRBV20-1|-|TRBJ1-1
CSATPGVQAFF
>TRBV27|-|TRBJ2-2
CASSFPSLGELFF
>TRBV5-4|TRBD1|TRBJ2-7
CASSGTGNMNEQYF
>TRBV27|TRBD1|TRBJ2-3
CASSSLGDRESDTQYF
>TRBV6-5|-|TRBJ1-1
CASSSWTDMNTEAFF
>TRBV5-1|TRBD1|TRBJ2-2
CASSPTGPESTGELFF
>TRBV29-1|-|TRBJ2-5
CSVAGTSVSQETQYF
>TRBV5-4|TRBD2|TRBJ2-3
CASTRLAGTDTQYF
>TRBV30|-|TRBJ2-7
CAWSVSRFSYEQYF
>TRBV2|TRBD2|TRBJ2-7
CASSDGGAGASYEQYF
>TRBV6-5|TRBD1|TRBJ1-2
CASSYSTGGGYGYTF
>TRBV5-1|TRBD1|TRBJ1-4
CAGSLGQGANEKLFF
>TRBV4-3|-|TRBJ2-3
CASSQVLVGLEDTQYF
>TRBV6-5|TRBD1|TRBJ2-7
CASSYATGNEQYF
>TRBV7-7|TRBD1|TRBJ2-2
CASSTDRGAGELFF
>TRBV27|TRBD2|TRBJ2-7
CASRVAGGPNEQYF